This T cell receptor beta chain originates from a study of blood T cell repertoires in COVID-19. In the study overall: The analysed material was cDNA or gDNA that came from T cells, B-cell-depleted T cells, or PBMCs.

Clones were sequenced by immunoSEQ multiplex PCR, and TCRdb holds only the in-frame ones, with some missing. Among roughly 250,000 clones listed, 70% to 90% were seen once. This TCR came from a woman aged 25 to 45 with acute or convalescent COVID-19. Sequencing used peripheral blood.

CDR3 nucleotide sequence: TGTGCCAGCAGCTCCACCGGGACAGGGGGCGCGGGTAGCAATCAGCCCCAGCATTTT. It codes for CASSSTGTGGAGSNQPQHF. V and J are TRBV7-2 and TRBJ1-5; 12 bases are a match to TRBD1. J lost 0 bases, V lost 4 bases, and 10 bases had no gene match. Germline CDR1 is SGHTA and CDR2 is FQGNSA. The length of the CDR3 is 19 residues.